This paragraph reports one T cell receptor (beta chain). Its antigen is not identified. This entry belongs to a study of shared clonotypes between healthy human individuals. The study's findings and limits: Clonotype sharing across donors was expected to vary with sequencing depth. Between a few donors, naive CD4 clonotypes were shared at a level of about 5%.

Trimming pared 4 bases from V and 0 bases from J, leaving 10 bases between. CDR3 length equals 15 residues. Per the germline V gene, CDR1 is MNHNS and CDR2 is SASEGT. Assay execution took place at the deep level. How the authors handled the data: Filtering was not the same, since immunoSEQ gave junction-only sequences without quality scores. TCRdb keeps only in-frame clones here, not all; method: immunoSEQ multiplex PCR. The V and J calls and the clone size are those of that table, but D and trimming were determined from the DNA. The table has millions of clones, 95% seen once; the top ten hold roughly 0.13%.

The chain links TRBV6-1 to TRBJ2-1; D remains unclear. Sequencing used naive CD4+ T cells sorted from blood. Subset denoted: CD45RA+ positively selected. This receptor was taken from a man younger than 30 in good health. This chain's CDR3 is CASSGGGLSYNEQFF. The CDR3 DNA follows: TGTGCCAGCAGTGGCGGCGGCCTCTCCTACAATGAGCAGTTCTTC.